This TCR beta chain was obtained from a study of blood T cell repertoires in COVID-19. Across the study: Collection of acute and convalescent COVID-19 samples took place in the United States, Italy and Spain. Sample material is recorded as cDNA or gDNA derived from T cells, B-cell-depleted T cells, or PBMCs.

Authors' methods: Estimates of nucleated cell counts were drawn from the amplification of reference gene primers. Data came from immunoSEQ multiplex PCR; TCRdb stores just in-frame clones and leaves some out. The V and J calls and the clone size are those of that table, but D and trimming were determined from the DNA. The table has about 93,000 clones, around four fifths seen once. The CDR3 extends over 16 amino acids. V lost 3 bases to trimming and J lost 4 bases; unmatched junction nucleotides: 9. Germline-derived CDR1 and CDR2 are MNHEY and SVGAGI. The chain has TRBV6-5 and TRBJ2-5; TRBD1 matches at 9 bases. This TCR was recovered from a human donor in a cohort sampled during active COVID-19. Sequencing input: peripheral blood. In DNA form, the CDR3 reads TGTGCCAGCAGTTATCTAGGGACAGGGAATTCAGAGACCCAGTACTTC. Its translation: CASSYLGTGNSETQYF.